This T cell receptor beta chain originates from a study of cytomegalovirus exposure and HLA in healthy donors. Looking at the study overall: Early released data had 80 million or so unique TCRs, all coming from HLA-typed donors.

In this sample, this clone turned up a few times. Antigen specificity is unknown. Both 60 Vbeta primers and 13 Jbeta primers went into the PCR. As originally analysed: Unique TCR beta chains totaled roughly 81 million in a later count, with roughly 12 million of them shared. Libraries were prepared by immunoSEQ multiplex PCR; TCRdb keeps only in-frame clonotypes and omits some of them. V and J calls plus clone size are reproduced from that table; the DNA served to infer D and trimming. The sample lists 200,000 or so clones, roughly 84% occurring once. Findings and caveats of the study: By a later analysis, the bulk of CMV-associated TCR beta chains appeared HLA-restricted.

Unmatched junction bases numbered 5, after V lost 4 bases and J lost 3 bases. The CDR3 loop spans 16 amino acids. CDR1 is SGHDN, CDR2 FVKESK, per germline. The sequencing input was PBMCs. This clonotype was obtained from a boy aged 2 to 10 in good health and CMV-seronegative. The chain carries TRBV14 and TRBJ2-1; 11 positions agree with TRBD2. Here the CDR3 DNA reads TGTGCCAGCAGCCGGACTAGCGGGTACTTCTACAATGAGCAGTTCTTC. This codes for CASSRTSGYFYNEQFF. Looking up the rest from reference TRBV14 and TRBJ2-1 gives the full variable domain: EAGVTQFPSHSVIEKGQTVTLRCDPISGHDNLYWYRRVMGKEIKFLLHFVKESKQDESGMPNNRFLAERTGGTYSTLKVQPAELEDSGVYFCASSRTSGYFYNEQFFGPGTRLTVL.